The 20 T cell receptor beta chains reported below all come from one sample, sequenced in a study of blood T cell repertoires in COVID-19. The repertoire was sequenced with immunoSEQ multiplex PCR; TCRdb's copy has only in-frame clones and lacks some. The data contain around 300,000 clones, around 90% of them singletons. The source material was peripheral blood. Receptors originate from a woman in her 40s with COVID-19, enrolled during active disease.

CDR3 amino acids: CASSLIRYPGQPDEQFF. The CDR3 DNA is TGTGCCAGCAGTTTAATCAGATACCCGGGACAGCCCGATGAGCAGTTCTTC. The chain couples TRBV27 to TRBJ2-1; 7 positions agree with TRBD1. Per germline, CDR1 MNHEY and CDR2 SMNVEV (reference sequence). The CDR3 has 17 residues. V was clipped by 2 bases and J by 8 bases; unmatched bases: 15.

The V call is TRBV7-2, the J call TRBJ2-7; D uncertain. The germline V gene has CDR1 SGHTA and CDR2 FQGNSA. The CDR3 loop spans 14 amino acids. V lost 6 bases and J 0 bases, leaving 12 bases between the germline ends. The CDR3: CASSLSVSSYEQYF. CDR3 in DNA: TGTGCCAGCAGTCTTTCAGTTTCCTCCTACGAGCAGTACTTC.

This chain links TRBV5-1 with TRBJ1-5, with D hard to call. V lost 1 base, J lost 3 bases, and 8 bases lay in between. Germline-derived CDR1 and CDR2 are SGHRS and YFSETQ. The CDR3 has 14 residues. CDR3 in DNA: TGCGCCAGCAGCTTGTCCCCCGTCAATCAGCCCCAGCATTTT. This encodes CASSLSPVNQPQHF.

V is TRBV19 and J is TRBJ2-3; 9 positions agree with TRBD1. The CDR3 covers 16 residues. Germline V gene lookup returns CDR1 LNHDA and CDR2 SQIVND (reference sequence). V gave up 4 bases and J gave up 0 bases; unmatched junction bases: 5. CDR3: CASSNRGQGSTDTQYF. CDR3 nucleotide sequence: TGTGCCAGTAGTAACCGGGGACAGGGTAGCACAGATACGCAGTATTTT.

CDR3 in amino acids: CATSRLGTGGNQPQHF. The CDR3 coding sequence is TGTGCCACCAGCAGACTGGGGACAGGGGGCAATCAGCCCCAGCATTTT. The genes are TRBV15 and TRBJ1-5; 10 bases are a match to TRBD1. Germline V CDR1 and CDR2: LNHNV, YYDKDF (reference sequence). This CDR3 comprises 16 residues. V was pared by 2 bases and J by 2 bases, with 3 bases of the junction left unmatched.

V gene TRBV4-2 combines with J gene TRBJ2-3; the D gene is possibly TRBD2 (7 bases). Germline CDR1 LGHNA, CDR2 YNFKEQ. The CDR3 consists of 14 residues. V was trimmed by 10 bases and J by 4 bases, leaving 18 bases between them. CDR3 loop: CATSDGGGPDTQYF. CDR3 bases: TGTGCCACCTCAGATGGGGGGGGCCCAGATACGCAGTATTTT.

This clone was seen once. The rearrangement links TRBV5-1 to TRBJ2-1, with D possibly being TRBD1 (5 bases). From germline, CDR1 is SGHRS and CDR2 YFSETQ. The CDR3 consists of 17 residues. V gave up 1 base and J gave up 5 bases, with 19 bases separating them. The CDR3 sequence: CASSLTPGQGKNNEQFF. The CDR3 nucleotides read TGCGCCAGCAGCTTGACCCCGGGCCAGGGCAAAAACAATGAGCAGTTCTTC.

For this clone: The identical CDR3 is also encoded by other nucleotide sequences in the sample. This chain connects TRBV12-3 or TRBV12-4 to TRBJ1-1; D is undetermined. The CDR3 contains 12 residues. Trimming took 5 bases from V and 0 from J, leaving 4 bases between them. CDR3 residues: CASSPMNTEAFF. The CDR3 DNA sequence: TGTGCCAGCAGTCCCATGAACACTGAAGCTTTCTTT.

The chain combines TRBV10-3 with TRBJ2-3; D is undetermined. The CDR3 runs to 14 residues. Trimming took 5 bases from V and 1 from J, leaving 10 bases between them. Germline V CDR1 and CDR2: ENHRY, SYGVKD. The CDR3 here is CAISLRGGTDTQYF. In DNA, the CDR3 is TGTGCCATCAGTCTTCGAGGAGGCACAGATACGCAGTATTTT.

CDR3 sequence (DNA): TGTGCCAGCAGCCGATCTCAGGGAAGCGGCTACACCTTC. This translates into CASSRSQGSGYTF. The chain combines TRBV28 with TRBJ1-2; D possibly corresponds to TRBD1 (5 bases). The germline gives CDR1 MDHEN, CDR2 SYDVKM. Trimming stripped 6 bases from V and 8 bases from J, with 16 bases between. The CDR3 length is 13 residues.

V usage is TRBV6-6 and J usage is TRBJ1-1; 9 bases map to TRBD1. The CDR3 contains 15 residues. V was clipped by 2 bases and J by 8 bases; unmatched bases: 9. Germline-derived CDR1 and CDR2 are MNHNY and SVGAGI (reference sequence). The DNA of the CDR3 is TGTGCCAGCAGTTACCTGGAGACAGGGGGAAGCGAAGCTTTCTTT. The encoded protein is CASSYLETGGSEAFF.

The V call is TRBV14, the J call TRBJ2-3; 10 bases are shared with TRBD1. After removal of 3 bases from V and 4 bases from J, the junction contained 4 bases not matched to a gene. This CDR3 comprises 15 residues. Germline CDR1 SGHDN, CDR2 FVKESK. DNA for the CDR3: TGTGCCAGCAGCCACGTCGGACAGGGGGCAGATACGCAGTATTTT. Translating gives CASSHVGQGADTQYF.

This clone was picked up one time. The chain couples TRBV7-2 to TRBJ1-2; 12 bases are shared with TRBD1. The CDR3 length is 15 residues. Per the germline V gene, CDR1 is SGHTA and CDR2 is FQGNSA. V shed 6 bases and J 4 bases; nucleotides not matched to a gene: 6. In DNA, the CDR3 is TGTGCCAGCAGAGGGACAGGGGGCGCTCTCTATGGCTACACCTTC. Protein product: CASRGTGGALYGYTF.

The CDR3, as DNA: TGCAGTTTGACAGGGTCCACTGAAGCTTTCTTT. Residues: CSLTGSTEAFF. This chain links TRBV20-1 with TRBJ1-1; TRBD1 matches 7 bases. V was pared by 8 bases and J by 4 bases, with 4 bases of the junction left unmatched. CDR3 length equals 11 residues. Germline assignment: CDR1 DFQATT and CDR2 SNEGSKA (reference sequence).

The CDR3 coding sequence is TGTGCCAGCAGTTTAGAAACTTTATCACCCCTCCACTTT. Protein sequence: CASSLETLSPLHF. The chain links TRBV12-3 or TRBV12-4 to TRBJ1-6, with D hard to call. The CDR3 is 13 amino acids. V shed 1 base and J shed 10 bases, with 8 bases lying between them.

Here the CDR3 reads CASSIRAGRTEAFF. DNA for the CDR3: TGTGCCAGTAGTATTCGGGCAGGGCGGACTGAAGCTTTCTTT. The genes are TRBV19 and TRBJ1-1, with a tentative D call TRBD1 (5 bases). The CDR3 contains 14 residues. The germline gives CDR1 LNHDA, CDR2 SQIVND (reference sequence). With 3 bases removed from V and 5 bases from J, the gap between germline ends came to 13 bases.

This chain joins TRBV7-2 and TRBJ2-2, with 13 bases lining up with TRBD2. The CDR3 contains 15 residues. The V gene end was trimmed by 1 base and the J gene end by 12 bases; junction bases not matched to a gene: 5. Looked up from germline, CDR1 is SGHTA and CDR2 is FQGNSA. The CDR3 sequence is CASSLVTSGGAQLFF. The CDR3 nucleotides are TGTGCCAGCAGCTTAGTTACTAGCGGGGGGGCACAGCTGTTTTTT.

The chain employs TRBV7-2 and TRBJ1-1; D possibly corresponds to TRBD1 (5 bases). V lost 2 bases to trimming and J lost 6 bases, with 22 bases between them. The CDR3 is made up of 17 amino acids. Germline values: CDR1 SGHTA, CDR2 FQGNSA. This CDR3 reads CASSLRGRVGESAEAFF. CDR3 in DNA: TGTGCCAGCAGCTTAAGGGGCAGGGTTGGTGAAAGCGCTGAAGCTTTCTTT.

This rearrangement joins TRBV10-3 to TRBJ2-1, with 7 bases matching TRBD1. This CDR3 comprises 15 residues. From germline, CDR1 is ENHRY and CDR2 SYGVKD. The ends lost 6 bases at V and 0 bases at J; junction bases unmatched: 5. CDR3 coding DNA: TGTGCCATCAGAGTGACAGGGTTCTCCTACAATGAGCAGTTCTTC. It translates to CAIRVTGFSYNEQFF.

J is TRBJ1-1 and V is TRBV20-1, with D possibly being TRBD1 (5 bases). The length of the CDR3 is 9 residues. Germline V gene data show CDR1 as DFQATT and CDR2 as SNEGSKA (reference sequence). The CDR3 DNA is TGCAGGGGGGGCACTGAAGCTTTCTTT. The encoded protein is CRGGTEAFF.